The next 25 T cell receptor beta chains were all read from a single sample in a study of cytomegalovirus exposure and HLA in healthy donors. Researchers ran the PCR with 60 Vbeta and 13 Jbeta primers. Only in-frame clones appear in the TCRdb table, and some are missing; sequencing was by immunoSEQ multiplex PCR. The table lists about 120,000 clones, over 70% of them singletons. The sample was PBMCs. The receptors stem from a woman aged 40 to 49 in good health and CMV-seronegative.

The chain combines TRBV5-1 with TRBJ2-7; 9 nucleotides agree with TRBD1. V was clipped by 4 bases and J by 3 bases; unmatched bases: 5. The CDR3 is 14 residues long. Germline V lookup: CDR1 SGHRS, CDR2 YFSETQ. In nucleotides, the CDR3 is TGCGCCAGCAGCCCCGACAGGGGGGTCTACGAGCAGTACTTC. It specifies CASSPDRGVYEQYF.

This clone occurred a few times. V and J are TRBV5-1 and TRBJ1-1; D is undetermined. The CDR3 has 13 amino acids. Germline V gene lookup returns CDR1 SGHRS and CDR2 YFSETQ. Deletions cut 7 bases from V and 0 bases from J, with 10 bases between. The CDR3 is CASGLDLNTEAFF. In nucleotides, the CDR3 is TGCGCCAGCGGACTCGACCTGAACACTGAAGCTTTCTTT.

The chain carries TRBV2 and TRBJ2-5; D unresolved. Germline CDR1 SNHLY, CDR2 FYNNEI. The germline V and J ends were trimmed by 8 bases and 4 bases, with 17 bases remaining between them. CDR3 length: 14 residues. The CDR3 DNA sequence: TGTGCCAGCGGAAGAGGATATGGTTCAGAGACCCAGTACTTC. This gives the protein CASGRGYGSETQYF.

This clone was seen only once. CDR3 sequence reads: CASSLFGRGYEQYF. CDR3 coding DNA: TGTGCCAGCAGCTTATTCGGGAGGGGGTACGAGCAGTACTTC. The J gene is TRBJ2-7, the V gene TRBV7-2; 8 nucleotides match TRBD2. Germline lookup yields CDR1 SGHTA and CDR2 FQGNSA. The V gene end was trimmed by 2 bases and the J gene end by 4 bases; junction bases not matched to a gene: 4. This CDR3 is built from 14 residues.

The chain recombines TRBV19 with TRBJ1-6; no reliable D call. The CDR3 runs to 14 residues. Germline loops: CDR1 LNHDA, CDR2 SQIVND (reference sequence). Trimming pared 3 bases from V and 7 bases from J, leaving 10 bases between. The CDR3 coding sequence is TGTGCCAGTAGTATTCCCCATGAGAATTCACCCCTCCACTTT. The encoded protein is CASSIPHENSPLHF.

This clone turned up a few times. This rearrangement joins TRBV7-9 to TRBJ2-2; no reliable D call. This CDR3 is 14 amino acids long. Germline V gives CDR1 SEHNR, CDR2 FQNEAQ (reference sequence). Trimming took 0 bases from V and 4 from J, leaving 6 bases between them. The CDR3 sequence: CASSLAASTGELFF. The CDR3 DNA sequence: TGTGCCAGCAGCTTAGCGGCTAGCACCGGGGAGCTGTTTTTT. Full variable domain (missing parts from reference TRBV7-9 and TRBJ2-2): DTGVSQNPRHKITKRGQNVTFRCDPISEHNRLYWYRQTLGQGPEFLTYFQNEAQLEKSRLLSDRFSAERPKGSFSTLEIQRTEQGDSAMYLCASSLAASTGELFFGEGSRLTVL.

This chain connects TRBV7-5 to TRBJ2-1; the table's TRBD2 call for D was not verified on the DNA. TRBV7-5 is classified as a pseudogene. The CDR3 extends over 15 amino acids. The CDR3 loop reads CAVSPTSGRLDEQFF. CDR3 coding DNA: TGTGCCGTGTCCCCAACTAGCGGGAGGTTGGATGAGCAGTTCTTC.

The chain has TRBV28 and TRBJ1-1; D unclear. Germline loops: CDR1 MDHEN, CDR2 SYDVKM. Trimming removed 3 bases at V and 11 bases at J, with 10 bases between. There are 11 residues in the CDR3. The CDR3 nucleotides are TGTGCCAGCAGTTTCCTATATGTTGCTTTCTTT. The encoded protein is CASSFLYVAFF.

The J gene is TRBJ1-2, the V gene TRBV7-8, with D perhaps matching TRBD1 (6 bases). Trimming removed 1 base at V and 4 bases at J, with 13 bases between. Germline loops: CDR1 SGHVS, CDR2 FQNEAQ. The CDR3 sequence is 15 residues long. CDR3 DNA sequence: TGTGCCAGCAGCTTAGGCAGGGGAAGGGGCTATGGCTACACCTTC. It is translated as CASSLGRGRGYGYTF.

The CDR3 DNA sequence: TGTGCCAGCAGTACCGGGACAAGGGCCGTGTATCAGTACTTC. This translates into CASSTGTRAVYQYF. The genes are TRBV6-1 and TRBJ2-7; D perhaps matches TRBD1 (6 bases). The CDR3 sequence is 14 residues long. Trimming pared 5 bases from V and 10 bases from J, leaving 21 bases between. Germline loops: CDR1 MNHNS, CDR2 SASEGT.

In this sample, this clone turned up once. J is TRBJ2-7 and V is TRBV18; tentative D call: TRBD1 (6 bases). Trimming cost V 4 bases and J 2 bases, with 12 bases left between them. CDR3 length equals 14 residues. Germline V gives CDR1 KGHSH, CDR2 LQKENI. Written as DNA, the CDR3 is TGTGCCAGCTCACAAAACAGGGAGACCTACGAGCAGTACTTC. It specifies CASSQNRETYEQYF.

The chain couples TRBV18 to TRBJ2-7, with 13 bases identical to TRBD2. This CDR3 spans 15 amino acids. With 5 bases clipped from V and 7 bases from J, the junction kept 8 bases outside the gene matches. Germline V gives CDR1 KGHSH, CDR2 LQKENI. CDR3 protein: CASSTGTSGIGEQYF. In DNA form, the CDR3 reads TGTGCCAGCTCAACTGGGACTAGCGGGATTGGGGAGCAGTACTTC. Full variable domain (rest looked up from reference TRBV18 and TRBJ2-7): NAGVMQNPRHLVRRRGQEARLRCSPMKGHSHVYWYRQLPEEGLKFMVYLQKENIIDESGMPKERFSAEFPKEGPSILRIQQVVRGDSAAYFCASSTGTSGIGEQYFGPGTRLTVT.

The chain joins TRBV7-2 to TRBJ1-1, with D unresolved. Deletions cut 1 base from V and 8 bases from J, with 11 bases between. This CDR3 is built from 13 residues. Germline lookup yields CDR1 SGHTA and CDR2 FQGNSA. CDR3 in DNA: TGTGCCAGCAGCTTAGGCTCCTGGAGGGAAGCTTTCTTT. It is translated as CASSLGSWREAFF.

V and J are TRBV2 and TRBJ2-7; no firm D call. Germline V gene lookup returns CDR1 SNHLY and CDR2 FYNNEI. Trimming took off 5 bases at V and 3 bases at J, with 14 bases between the two ends. CDR3 length: 14 residues. The CDR3, as DNA: TGTGCCAGCAGTTCCGACGGCGGTATCTACGAGCAGTACTTC. Encoded protein: CASSSDGGIYEQYF.

This chain connects TRBV18 to TRBJ2-5; 7 bases are a match to TRBD1. The DNA end lines up better with TRBJ2-7; the J call may be wrong. In germline, CDR1 is KGHSH, CDR2 LQKENI. This CDR3 region has 13 residues. CDR3 sequence: CASSTGVPYEQYF. DNA of the CDR3: TGTGCCAGCTCAACAGGGGTCCCCTACGAGCAGTACTTC.

The V gene is TRBV7-9, the J gene TRBJ2-3; no clear D. Trimming stripped 1 base from V and 6 bases from J, with 5 bases between. The CDR3 is 12 residues long. Germline V gives CDR1 SEHNR, CDR2 FQNEAQ (reference sequence). CDR3 coding DNA: TGTGCCAGCAGCTTAGGGGCCGATACGCAGTATTTT. Translating it yields CASSLGADTQYF.

The CDR3 coding sequence is TGTGCCAGCATACCAGGGGGGAAAAATCAGCCCCAGCATTTT. It specifies CASIPGGKNQPQHF. The rearrangement links TRBV28 to TRBJ1-5, with TRBD1 identical over 7 bases. Germline V lookup: CDR1 MDHEN, CDR2 SYDVKM. V shed 7 bases and J 4 bases; nucleotides not matched to a gene: 7. This CDR3 is built from 14 residues.

The V gene is TRBV7-6, the J gene TRBJ2-7; a possible D gene is TRBD2 (6 bases). The length of the CDR3 is 15 residues. Per the germline V gene, CDR1 is SGHVS and CDR2 is FNYEAQ. With 0 bases removed from V and 6 bases from J, the gap between germline ends came to 15 bases. The CDR3 region has the DNA TGTGCCAGCAGCTTAGCAAACGGGGGTTTCAGCGAGCAGTACTTC. Protein sequence: CASSLANGGFSEQYF.

This clone has a single count. V and J are TRBV6-1 and TRBJ2-6; D unclear. From germline, CDR1 is MNHNS and CDR2 SASEGT. V dropped 5 bases and J dropped 1 base, with 3 bases sitting between them. The CDR3 sequence is 13 residues long. The CDR3 bases are TGTGCCAGCAGTTCTTCTGGGGCCAACGTCCTGACTTTC. Residues: CASSSSGANVLTF.

The chain joins TRBV25-1 to TRBJ2-5; D is perhaps TRBD2 (5 bases). This CDR3 is 17 amino acids long. Trimming left V 2 bases short and J 7 bases short, with 23 bases between. Germline V lookup: CDR1 MGHDK, CDR2 SYGVNS. In DNA form, the CDR3 reads TGTGCCAGCAGTGAACCGTCGAGAGGGAGAGGTTTCGCGACCCAGTACTTC. Translation: CASSEPSRGRGFATQYF.

This CDR3 reads CASSLEPAQMRETQYF. The CDR3 nucleotides read TGTGCCAGCAGTTTAGAACCAGCGCAGATGCGAGAGACCCAGTACTTC. This chain connects TRBV28 to TRBJ2-5, with no clear D. CDR1 MDHEN and CDR2 SYDVKM come from the germline V gene. The V end was cut by 2 bases, the J end by 4 bases, with 17 bases between. This CDR3 contains 16 residues.

The rearrangement links TRBV7-3 to TRBJ1-2; 11 bases agree with TRBD1. V lost 5 bases to trimming and J lost 3 bases; unmatched junction nucleotides: 11. The CDR3 is 17 amino acids. Germline V CDR1 and CDR2: SGHTA, FQGTGA. CDR3 bases: TGTGCCAGCAGCGAAGGCCGAGGGACAGGGGGGTACTATGGCTACACCTTC. Encoded protein: CASSEGRGTGGYYGYTF.

This sequence joins TRBV5-1 and TRBJ1-6; the D gene is possibly TRBD1 (6 bases). This CDR3 has 15 residues. Deletions cut 3 bases from V and 8 bases from J, with 15 bases between. Germline V CDR1 and CDR2: SGHRS, YFSETQ. The chain's CDR3 is CASSSTGRADSPLHF. The CDR3 region has the DNA TGCGCCAGCAGCTCAACAGGGCGGGCGGATTCACCCCTCCACTTT.

The chain uses TRBV4-3 and TRBJ1-2; TRBD1 agrees at 10 bases. This CDR3 comprises 15 residues. Per the germline V gene, CDR1 is LGHNA and CDR2 is YSLEER. The V and J ends lost 4 bases and 5 bases, in that order; junction bases with no gene match: 7. CDR3 protein: CASSPRTGGGYGYTF. CDR3 DNA: TGCGCCAGCAGCCCCAGGACAGGGGGGGGGTATGGCTACACCTTC.

This chain joins TRBV5-1 and TRBJ1-5; D is uncertain. Trimming stripped 0 bases from V and 0 bases from J, with 4 bases between. This CDR3 has 14 amino acids. Looked up from germline, CDR1 is SGHRS and CDR2 is YFSETQ. For the CDR3, the DNA is TGCGCCAGCAGCTTGGACGGTAGCAATCAGCCCCAGCATTTT. Protein sequence: CASSLDGSNQPQHF.